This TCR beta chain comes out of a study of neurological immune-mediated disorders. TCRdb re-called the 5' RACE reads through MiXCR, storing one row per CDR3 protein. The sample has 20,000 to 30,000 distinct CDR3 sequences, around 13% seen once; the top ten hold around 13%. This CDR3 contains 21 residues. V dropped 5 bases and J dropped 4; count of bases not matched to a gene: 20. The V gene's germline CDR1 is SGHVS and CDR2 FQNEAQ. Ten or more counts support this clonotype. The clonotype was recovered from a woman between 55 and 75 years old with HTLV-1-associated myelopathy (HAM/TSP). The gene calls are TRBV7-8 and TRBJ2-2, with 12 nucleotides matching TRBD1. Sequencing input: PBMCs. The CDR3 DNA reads TGTGCCAGCAGCGTCACCCGAAACCGGGACAGGGGGCGGTTCGGCACCGGGGAGCTGTTTTTT. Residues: CASSVTRNRDRGRFGTGELFF. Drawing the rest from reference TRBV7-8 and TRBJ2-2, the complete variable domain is GAGVSQSPRYKVAKRGQDVALRCDPISGHVSLFWYQQALGQGPEFLTYFQNEAQLDKSGLPSDRFFAERPEGSVSTLKIQRTQQEDSAVYLCASSVTRNRDRGRFGTGELFFGEGSRLTVL.